This TCR beta chain originates from a study of metastatic and nonmetastatic thyroid tumors. TCRdb re-called clones via MiXCR from the PCR reads. Of around 31,000 clones listed, approximately 16% are singletons. In its sample, this clone ranks as medium-sized. There are 16 residues in the CDR3. J gave up 1 base and V 1 base, and 4 bases lay outside the gene matches. Germline CDR1 and CDR2: MNHNS and SASEGT. Patients were all untreated before their thyroid surgery. Sequencing used blood. This TCR derives from a male donor with papillary thyroid cancer or a benign thyroid nodule (not recorded which). Some clones in this sample may be carry-over from other donors' samples. The gene calls are TRBV6-1 and TRBJ2-3; 8 bases align to TRBD2. CDR3 amino acids: CASSEEAGGGTDTQYF. The CDR3 nucleotides read TGTGCCAGCAGTGAAGAGGCGGGAGGCGGCACAGATACGCAGTATTTT.